This T cell receptor (beta chain) was identified during a study of cytomegalovirus exposure and HLA in healthy donors. Germline values: CDR1 SQVTM, CDR2 ANQGSEA. CDR3 length equals 13 residues. V was pared by 6 bases and J by 5 bases, with 16 bases between. PCR used 60 Vbeta primers and 13 Jbeta primers. The assay was immunoSEQ multiplex PCR, and TCRdb's table has in-frame clones only and misses some. The sample shows approximately 110,000 clones, roughly two thirds of them seen only once. The chain uses TRBV29-1 and TRBJ2-5, with D possibly TRBD1 on 6 matching bases. The clonotype was recovered from a woman between 25 and 40 years old in good health and CMV-seronegative. Input material: PBMCs. The CDR3 loop is CSVQRGGRETQYF. The CDR3 nucleotides are TGCAGCGTCCAAAGAGGGGGAAGGGAGACCCAGTACTTC.